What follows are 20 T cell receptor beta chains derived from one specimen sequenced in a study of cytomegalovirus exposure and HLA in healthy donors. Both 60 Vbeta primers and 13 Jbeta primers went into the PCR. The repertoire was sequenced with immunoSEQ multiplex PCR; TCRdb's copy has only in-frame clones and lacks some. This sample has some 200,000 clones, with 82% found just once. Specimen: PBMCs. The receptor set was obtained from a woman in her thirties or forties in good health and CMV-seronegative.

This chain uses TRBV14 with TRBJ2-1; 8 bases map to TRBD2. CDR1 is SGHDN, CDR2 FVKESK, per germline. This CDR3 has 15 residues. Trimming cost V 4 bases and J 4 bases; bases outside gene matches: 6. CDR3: CASSLLAGGYNEQFF. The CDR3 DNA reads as TGTGCCAGCAGCCTCCTGGCGGGGGGATACAATGAGCAGTTCTTC.

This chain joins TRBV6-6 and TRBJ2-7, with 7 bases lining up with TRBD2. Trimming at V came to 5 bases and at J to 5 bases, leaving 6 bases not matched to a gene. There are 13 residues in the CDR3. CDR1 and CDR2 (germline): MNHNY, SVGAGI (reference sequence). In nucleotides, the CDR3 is TGTGCCAGCAGTCGGAGGGAGGGCCACGAGCAGTACTTC. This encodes CASSRREGHEQYF.

The CDR3 bases are TGTGCCAGCACCCCCAACCGGGGACTAGCGCTTGACAATGAGCAGTTCTTC. It specifies CASTPNRGLALDNEQFF. The chain couples TRBV7-2 to TRBJ2-1; 10 bases agree with TRBD2. The CDR3 spans 17 residues. Trimming at V came to 7 bases and at J to 5 bases, leaving 14 bases not matched to a gene. Looked up from germline, CDR1 is SGHTA and CDR2 is FQGNSA.

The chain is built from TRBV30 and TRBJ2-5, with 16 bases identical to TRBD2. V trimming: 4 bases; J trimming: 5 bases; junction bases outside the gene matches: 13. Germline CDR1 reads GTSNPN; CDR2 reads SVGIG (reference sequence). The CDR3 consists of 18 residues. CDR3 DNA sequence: TGTGCCTGGACGAGTGGCGGGACTAGCGGGAGGGCCGCGGAGACCCAGTACTTC. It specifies CAWTSGGTSGRAAETQYF.

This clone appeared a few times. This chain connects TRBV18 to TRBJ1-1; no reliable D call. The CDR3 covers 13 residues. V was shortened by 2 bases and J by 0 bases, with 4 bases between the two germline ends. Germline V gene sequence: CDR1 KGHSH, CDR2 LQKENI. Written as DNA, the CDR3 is TGTGCCAGCTCACCAGCAGTGAACACTGAAGCTTTCTTT. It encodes CASSPAVNTEAFF. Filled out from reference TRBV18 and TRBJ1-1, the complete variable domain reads NAGVMQNPRHLVRRRGQEARLRCSPMKGHSHVYWYRQLPEEGLKFMVYLQKENIIDESGMPKERFSAEFPKEGPSILRIQQVVRGDSAAYFCASSPAVNTEAFFGQGTRLTVV.

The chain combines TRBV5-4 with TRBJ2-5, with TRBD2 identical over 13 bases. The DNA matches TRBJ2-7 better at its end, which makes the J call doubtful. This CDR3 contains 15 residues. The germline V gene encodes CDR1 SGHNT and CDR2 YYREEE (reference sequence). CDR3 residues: CASSSGLAGTYEQYF. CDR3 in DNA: TGTGCCAGCAGCTCGGGACTAGCGGGAACCTACGAGCAGTACTTC.

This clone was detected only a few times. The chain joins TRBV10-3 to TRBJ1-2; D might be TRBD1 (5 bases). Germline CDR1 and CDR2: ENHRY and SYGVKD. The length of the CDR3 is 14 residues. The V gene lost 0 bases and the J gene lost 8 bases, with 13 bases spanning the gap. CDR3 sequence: CAISESGGKRGYTF. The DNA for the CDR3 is TGTGCCATCAGTGAGTCGGGGGGGAAGAGAGGCTACACCTTC.

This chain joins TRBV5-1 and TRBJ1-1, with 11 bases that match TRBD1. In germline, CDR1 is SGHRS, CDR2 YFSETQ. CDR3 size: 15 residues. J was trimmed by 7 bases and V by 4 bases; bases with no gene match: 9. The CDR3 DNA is TGCGCCAGCAGCGCCGGGACAGGGGGACCAGATGAAGCTTTCTTT. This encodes CASSAGTGGPDEAFF.

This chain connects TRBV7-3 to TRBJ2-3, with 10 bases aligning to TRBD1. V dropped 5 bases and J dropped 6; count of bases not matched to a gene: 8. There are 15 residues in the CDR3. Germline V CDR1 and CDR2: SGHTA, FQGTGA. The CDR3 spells CASSREGQGYDTQYF. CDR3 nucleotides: TGTGCCAGCAGCCGCGAGGGACAGGGGTACGATACGCAGTATTTT.

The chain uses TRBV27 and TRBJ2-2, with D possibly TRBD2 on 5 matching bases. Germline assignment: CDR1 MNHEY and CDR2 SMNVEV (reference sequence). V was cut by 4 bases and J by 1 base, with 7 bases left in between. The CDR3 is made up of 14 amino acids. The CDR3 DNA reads TGTGCCAGCAGTTCTGGACTGAACACCGGGGAGCTGTTTTTT. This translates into CASSSGLNTGELFF.

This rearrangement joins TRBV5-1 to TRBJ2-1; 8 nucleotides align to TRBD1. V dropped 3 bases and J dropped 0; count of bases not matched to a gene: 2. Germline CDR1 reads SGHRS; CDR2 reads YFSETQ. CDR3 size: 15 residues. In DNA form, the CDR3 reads TGCGCCAGCAGCTATGGACAGGGCTCCTACAATGAGCAGTTCTTC. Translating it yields CASSYGQGSYNEQFF.

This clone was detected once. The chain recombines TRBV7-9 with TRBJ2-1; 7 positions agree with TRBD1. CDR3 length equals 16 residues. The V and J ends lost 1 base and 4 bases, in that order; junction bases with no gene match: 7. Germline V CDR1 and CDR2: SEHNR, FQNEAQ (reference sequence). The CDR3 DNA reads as TGTGCCAGCAGCTTAGTCCCGACAGGGCTTTACAATGAGCAGTTCTTC. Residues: CASSLVPTGLYNEQFF.

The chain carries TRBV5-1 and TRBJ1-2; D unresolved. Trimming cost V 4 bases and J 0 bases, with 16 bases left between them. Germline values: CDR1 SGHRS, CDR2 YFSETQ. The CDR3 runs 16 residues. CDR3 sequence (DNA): TGCGCCAGCAGCCTCCCCCGGACTGGAGCTAACTATGGCTACACCTTC. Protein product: CASSLPRTGANYGYTF.

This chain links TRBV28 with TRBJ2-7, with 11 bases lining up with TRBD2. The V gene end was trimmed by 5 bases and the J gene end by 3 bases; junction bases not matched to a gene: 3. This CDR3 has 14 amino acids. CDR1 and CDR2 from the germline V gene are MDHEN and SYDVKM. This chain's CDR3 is CASSTTSGSYEQYF. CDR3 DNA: TGTGCCAGCAGTACTACTAGCGGGAGCTACGAGCAGTACTTC.

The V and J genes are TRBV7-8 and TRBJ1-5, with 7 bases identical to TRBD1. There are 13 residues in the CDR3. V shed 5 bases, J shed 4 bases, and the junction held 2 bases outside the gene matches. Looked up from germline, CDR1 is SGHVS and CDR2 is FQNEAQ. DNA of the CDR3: TGTGCCAGCAGCACACAGGGGAATCAGCCCCAGCATTTT. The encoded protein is CASSTQGNQPQHF.

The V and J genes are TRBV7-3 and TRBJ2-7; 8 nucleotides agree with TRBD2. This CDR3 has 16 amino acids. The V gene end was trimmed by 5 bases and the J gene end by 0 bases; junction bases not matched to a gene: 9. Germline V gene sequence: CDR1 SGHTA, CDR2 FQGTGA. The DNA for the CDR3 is TGTGCCAGCAGCCCACCGGGACTAGACCCCTCCTACGAGCAGTACTTC. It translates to CASSPPGLDPSYEQYF.

As DNA, the CDR3 is TGCGCCAGCAGCCACAATCTCAGAACCGGGGAGCTGTTTTTT. Its protein is CASSHNLRTGELFF. The chain combines TRBV4-1 with TRBJ2-2; no firm D call. Per the germline V gene, CDR1 is MGHRA and CDR2 is YSYEKL. Trimming shortened V by 3 bases and J by 5 bases, and 10 bases separated the two germline ends. The CDR3 extends over 14 amino acids.

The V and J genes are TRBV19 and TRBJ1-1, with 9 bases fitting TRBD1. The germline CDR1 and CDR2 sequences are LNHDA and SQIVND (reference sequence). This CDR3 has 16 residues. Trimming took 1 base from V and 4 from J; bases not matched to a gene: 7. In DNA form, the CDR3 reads TGTGCCAGTAGTATAGGCGGGACAGGGTCGGGCACTGAAGCTTTCTTT. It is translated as CASSIGGTGSGTEAFF. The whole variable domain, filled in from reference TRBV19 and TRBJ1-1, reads DGGITQSPKYLFRKEGQNVTLSCEQNLNHDAMYWYRQDPGQGLRLIYYSQIVNDFQKGDIAEGYSVSREKKESFPLTVTSAQKNPTAFYLCASSIGGTGSGTEAFFGQGTRLTVV.

The CDR3 is CAWSAGSYGYTF. The DNA of the CDR3 is TGTGCCTGGAGTGCGGGGTCCTATGGCTACACCTTC. The chain is built from TRBV30 and TRBJ1-2; D uncertain. Germline V CDR1 and CDR2: GTSNPN, SVGIG (reference sequence). Trimming pared 1 base from V and 4 bases from J, leaving 7 bases between. This CDR3 has 12 amino acids. The entire variable domain, with the rest obtained from reference TRBV30 and TRBJ1-2, is as follows: SQTIHQWPATLVQPVGSPLSLECTVEGTSNPNLYWYRQAAGRGLQLLFYSVGIGQISSEVPQNLSASRPQDRQFILSSKKLLLSDSGFYLCAWSAGSYGYTFGSGTRLTVV.

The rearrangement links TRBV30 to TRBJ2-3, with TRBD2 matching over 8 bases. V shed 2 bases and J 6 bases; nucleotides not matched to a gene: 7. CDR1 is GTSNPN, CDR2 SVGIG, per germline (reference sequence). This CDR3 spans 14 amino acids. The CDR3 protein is CAWSLIAGSDTQYF. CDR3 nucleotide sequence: TGTGCCTGGAGTCTTATAGCGGGGTCGGATACGCAGTATTTT.